This TCR beta chain was captured in a study of cytomegalovirus exposure and HLA in healthy donors. Findings and limits, study-wide: Under 20,000 TCR beta sequences were associated with HLA alleles at 0.05 false discovery rate in a later analysis.

With regard to this clone: Its antigen remains unidentified.

This CDR3 spans 15 amino acids. V was pared by 5 bases and J by 5 bases, with 18 bases between. Germline assignment: CDR1 SEHNR and CDR2 FQNEAQ (reference sequence). The PCR made use of 60 Vbeta and 13 Jbeta primers. The table came from immunoSEQ multiplex PCR; TCRdb's copy has only in-frame clones and leaves some out. The sample records approximately 150,000 clones, 63% being singletons. This sequence joins TRBV7-9 and TRBJ2-5, with a tentative D call TRBD1 (6 bases). The sample taken for sequencing was PBMCs. The source of this sequence is a woman aged 60-75 years in good health and CMV-seropositive. The CDR3 loop is CASSASQGSRETQYF. The CDR3, as DNA: TGTGCCAGCAGCGCGTCTCAGGGGTCGAGGGAGACCCAGTACTTC.